This T cell receptor (beta chain) derives from a study of Graves' ophthalmopathy and Graves' hyperthyroidism. For repertoire sequencing, the TCR beta CDR3 regions were amplified from RNA transcripts. HTBI primers primed a first-round RT-PCR, and a second-round multiplex PCR followed. A single record per CDR3 protein comes from TCRdb applying MiXCR to the multiplex PCR reads. The sample contains a few hundred thousand distinct CDR3 sequences, approximately 15% of which appear only once. Comments on this clonotype: Its antigen is currently unknown.

The CDR3 covers 14 residues. The germline V and J ends were trimmed by 2 bases and 5 bases, with 13 bases remaining between them. Germline V gene data show CDR1 as SGHRS and CDR2 as YFSETQ. Study-level results: Between ophthalmopathy and stable hyperthyroidism, a 13-signature model drew a separation with 87.88% sensitivity and about 80% specificity. At about 70% sensitivity and 72.22% specificity, the model predicted progression of the ophthalmopathy. Detection in blood was also observed for most expanded thyroid clonotypes above 0.001 frequency.

The receptor was derived from a woman younger than 30 with stable Graves' hyperthyroidism. The sequenced sample was peripheral blood. The gene calls are TRBV5-1 and TRBJ1-1; TRBD1 might be the D (5 bases). CDR3 DNA sequence: TGCGCCAGCAGCTTTGCGGGGCTCGGGACTGAAGCTTTCTTT. This encodes CASSFAGLGTEAFF.